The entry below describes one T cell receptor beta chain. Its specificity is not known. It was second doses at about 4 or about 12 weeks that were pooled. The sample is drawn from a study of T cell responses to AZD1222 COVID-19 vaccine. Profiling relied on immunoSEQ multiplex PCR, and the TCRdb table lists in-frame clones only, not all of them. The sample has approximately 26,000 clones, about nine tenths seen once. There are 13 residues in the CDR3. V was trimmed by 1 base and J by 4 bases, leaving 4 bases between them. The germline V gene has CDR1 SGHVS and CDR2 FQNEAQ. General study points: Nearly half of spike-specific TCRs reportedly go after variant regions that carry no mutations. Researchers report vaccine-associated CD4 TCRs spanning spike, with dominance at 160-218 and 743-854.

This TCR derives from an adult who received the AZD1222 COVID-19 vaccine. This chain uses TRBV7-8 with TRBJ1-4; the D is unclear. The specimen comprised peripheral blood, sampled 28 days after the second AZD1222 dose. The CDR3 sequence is CASSLGRNEKLFF. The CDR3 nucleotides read TGTGCCAGCAGCTTAGGCCGTAATGAAAAACTGTTTTTT.